A single sample is the source of the 6 T cell receptor beta chains below, sequenced in a study of blood T cell repertoires in COVID-19. Assay: immunoSEQ multiplex PCR; the TCRdb copy retains only in-frame clones and omits some. The top ten hold 0.95% to 1% of the sample, which has under 300,000 clones, 88% seen once. Input material: peripheral blood. The receptors were gathered from a woman aged 40 to 50 who had recovered from COVID-19.

J is TRBJ1-2 and V is TRBV6-5; 8 nucleotides match TRBD1. Losses at the gene ends were 7 bases for V and 2 bases for J; bases not matched to a gene: 6. The length of the CDR3 is 14 residues. Germline V gene lookup returns CDR1 MNHEY and CDR2 SVGAGI. The CDR3 is CASTQGARNYGYTF. CDR3 sequence (DNA): TGTGCCAGCACCCAGGGGGCGCGGAACTATGGCTACACCTTC.

The chain employs TRBV5-1 and TRBJ1-1, with D tentatively TRBD1 (5 bases). The CDR3 totals 17 residues. Germline V gene sequence: CDR1 SGHRS, CDR2 YFSETQ. Trimming removed 4 bases at V and 1 base at J, with 20 bases between. The CDR3 is CASSPVVAPGKNTEAFF. The CDR3 DNA reads as TGCGCCAGCAGCCCCGTGGTGGCCCCAGGGAAGAACACTGAAGCTTTCTTT.

The chain is built from TRBV15 and TRBJ2-3, with 10 bases identical to TRBD1. V dropped 0 bases and J dropped 6; count of bases not matched to a gene: 6. The germline gives CDR1 LNHNV, CDR2 YYDKDF (reference sequence). CDR3 size: 16 residues. The CDR3 protein is CATSREWGDRGDTQYF. For the CDR3, the DNA is TGTGCCACCAGCAGAGAGTGGGGGGACAGGGGTGATACGCAGTATTTT. Combining the CDR3 with reference TRBV15 and TRBJ2-3 gives the whole variable domain DAMVIQNPRYQVTQFGKPVTLSCSQTLNHNVMYWYQQKSSQAPKLLFHYYDKDFNNEADTPDNFQSRRPNTSFCFLDIRSPGLGDTAMYLCATSREWGDRGDTQYFGPGTRLTVL.

The V call is TRBV11-2, the J call TRBJ1-2; 8 bases map to TRBD1. Germline values: CDR1 SGHAT, CDR2 FQNNGV. Trimming at V came to 11 bases and at J to 5 bases, leaving 7 bases not matched to a gene. The length of the CDR3 is 12 residues. CDR3 protein: CASPGGGYGYTF. In nucleotides, the CDR3 is TGTGCCTCCCCAGGGGGCGGTTATGGCTACACCTTC.

The chain carries TRBV2 and TRBJ2-7; TRBD2 agrees at 7 bases. The V gene's germline CDR1 is SNHLY and CDR2 FYNNEI. The CDR3 is made up of 16 amino acids. V trimming: 4 bases; J trimming: 1 base; junction bases outside the gene matches: 10. CDR3 sequence: CASSGASGLSSYEQYV. DNA of the CDR3: TGTGCCAGCAGTGGGGCTAGCGGATTGAGTTCCTACGAGCAGTACGTC.

This clone was observed a few times. CDR3 nucleotide sequence: TGTGCCAGCAGTTACTCGGCGGGAGCGGGGTACGAGCAGTACTTC. Its translation is CASSYSAGAGYEQYF. This chain joins TRBV6-5 and TRBJ2-7, with 7 bases aligning to TRBD2. After removal of 0 bases from V and 4 bases from J, the junction contained 6 bases not matched to a gene. CDR1 and CDR2 (germline): MNHEY, SVGAGI. The CDR3 length is 15 residues.